This entry lists 24 T cell receptor beta chains sequenced from one sample in a study of CD8+ T cells in alopecia areata. The treatment here: oral pan-JAK inhibitor, 5-10 mg twice daily. Extracted RNA was reverse transcribed, and the resulting cDNA served as sequencing template. Data came from immunoSEQ multiplex PCR; TCRdb stores just in-frame clones and leaves some out. In the table there are over 150,000 clones, less than 70% of which are singletons. The starting material was CD4+ T cells sorted from blood, obtained at week 24, from a patient treated with tofacitinib. The receptors stem from a human donor with alopecia areata.

This clone was recorded a few times. V is TRBV18 and J is TRBJ1-3; no reliable D call. The CDR3 has 16 residues. Trimming cost V 5 bases and J 0 bases, with 14 bases left between them. Germline values: CDR1 KGHSH, CDR2 LQKENI. CDR3 residues: CASSLPLLRSGNTIYF. The CDR3 region has the DNA TGTGCCAGCTCATTACCCCTGCTCCGCTCTGGAAACACCATATATTTT.

Here the CDR3 reads CASSEWTGSSETQYF. As DNA, the CDR3 is TGTGCCAGCAGTGAATGGACAGGGTCGAGTGAGACCCAGTACTTC. The V gene is TRBV6-1, the J gene TRBJ2-5; 8 bases align to TRBD1. Trimming took 2 bases from V and 5 from J; bases not matched to a gene: 7. CDR1 is MNHNS and CDR2 is SASEGT in the germline V gene. The CDR3 runs 15 residues.

This clone was counted only a few times. J is TRBJ1-1 and V is TRBV5-1, with 8 bases aligning to TRBD1. CDR1 is SGHRS, CDR2 YFSETQ, per germline. Trimming cost V 1 base and J 0 bases; bases outside gene matches: 8. This CDR3 is 17 amino acids long. This CDR3 is CASSLKFRGPLNTEAFF. The CDR3 DNA is TGCGCCAGCAGCTTGAAGTTCAGGGGGCCATTGAACACTGAAGCTTTCTTT.

This clone turned up a few times. The gene calls are TRBV29-1 and TRBJ1-1, with 9 positions matching TRBD1. Germline V lookup: CDR1 SQVTM, CDR2 ANQGSEA. The trim removed 5 bases at V and 8 bases at J, leaving 9 bases unmatched. This CDR3 contains 13 residues. The CDR3 protein is CSVQGQGESEAFF. In nucleotides, the CDR3 is TGCAGCGTTCAGGGACAGGGAGAAAGCGAAGCTTTCTTT.

In this sample, this clone turned up a few times. The genes are TRBV30 and TRBJ1-3; D may be TRBD1 (5 bases). Germline CDR1 and CDR2: GTSNPN and SVGIG (reference sequence). The CDR3 consists of 15 residues. V lost 3 bases, J lost 2 bases, and 14 bases lay in between. The CDR3 loop reads CAWSRLGGTGNTIYF. The DNA of the CDR3 is TGTGCCTGGAGCCGCCTCGGGGGGACTGGAAACACCATATATTTT. Supplemented by reference TRBV30 and TRBJ1-3, the full variable domain reads SQTIHQWPATLVQPVGSPLSLECTVEGTSNPNLYWYRQAAGRGLQLLFYSVGIGQISSEVPQNLSASRPQDRQFILSSKKLLLSDSGFYLCAWSRLGGTGNTIYFGEGSWLTVV.

This clone has just a few counts. This sequence joins TRBV5-1 and TRBJ2-7; 10 nucleotides agree with TRBD1. The CDR3 runs 16 residues. The V segment lost 3 bases and the J segment 6 bases; nucleotides outside the gene matches: 12. Per germline, CDR1 SGHRS and CDR2 YFSETQ. The CDR3 region has the DNA TGCGCCAGCAGCTCAAACCCCGGGACAGGGGCATCCGAGCAGTACTTC. Amino acids: CASSSNPGTGASEQYF.

This clone has more than one count but fewer than ten. The chain couples TRBV7-9 to TRBJ1-1, with unresolved D. The CDR3 is 12 residues long. Between the trimmed V and J ends, which lost 4 bases and 8 bases, there was a span of 11 bases. The germline V gene encodes CDR1 SEHNR and CDR2 FQNEAQ (reference sequence). CDR3 coding DNA: TGTGCCAGCAGCTACCGGACGGGAGAAGCTTTCTTT. Encoded protein: CASSYRTGEAFF.

CDR3 region: CSAESADTQYF. In DNA, the CDR3 is TGCAGTGCCGAGAGCGCAGATACGCAGTATTTT. The genes are TRBV20-1 and TRBJ2-3; D is uncertain. Germline loops: CDR1 DFQATT, CDR2 SNEGSKA (reference sequence). V dropped 6 bases and J dropped 4 bases, with 8 bases sitting between them. The CDR3 has 11 residues.

The chain joins TRBV4-1 to TRBJ2-1; TRBD2 is a possible D gene (5 bases). V gave up 2 bases and J gave up 6 bases, with 8 bases separating them. Germline CDR1 and CDR2: MGHRA and YSYEKL. The CDR3 totals 13 residues. CDR3 sequence reads: CASSQTSPNEQFF. Here the CDR3 DNA reads TGCGCCAGCAGCCAAACTAGTCCCAATGAGCAGTTCTTC.

The chain has TRBV27 and TRBJ2-2; 9 bases agree with TRBD1. Trimming took 1 base from V and 3 from J; bases not matched to a gene: 9. This CDR3 spans 18 amino acids. The germline V gene encodes CDR1 MNHEY and CDR2 SMNVEV (reference sequence). The CDR3 is CASSLYLQGARDTGELFF. The CDR3 DNA reads as TGTGCCAGCAGTTTATACTTACAGGGGGCGCGAGACACCGGGGAGCTGTTTTTT.

The V gene is TRBV6-5, the J gene TRBJ2-7; D possibly corresponds to TRBD2 (6 bases). Trimming took off 7 bases at V and 2 bases at J, with 15 bases between the two ends. This CDR3 contains 14 residues. The V gene's germline CDR1 is MNHEY and CDR2 SVGAGI. This chain's CDR3 is CASTPGPGAYEQYF. The CDR3 region has the DNA TGTGCCAGCACCCCCGGACCGGGAGCCTACGAGCAGTACTTC.

This clone showed up just a few times. This sequence joins TRBV5-1 and TRBJ1-2; possibly TRBD1 for D (5 bases). The CDR3 totals 13 residues. Germline V CDR1 and CDR2: SGHRS, YFSETQ. V was cut by 4 bases and J by 4 bases, with 11 bases left in between. Written as DNA, the CDR3 is TGCGCCAGCAGCCCGGGACGGATCTATGGCTACACCTTC. This gives the protein CASSPGRIYGYTF.

The chain joins TRBV30 to TRBJ2-5; 7 bases agree with TRBD1. Germline trimming cut 1 base from V and 5 bases from J; bases unmatched to any gene: 10. The CDR3 covers 15 residues. Germline CDR1 and CDR2: GTSNPN and SVGIG (reference sequence). This CDR3 reads CAWSAQTGRRETQYF. In DNA form, the CDR3 reads TGTGCCTGGAGTGCCCAGACAGGGAGAAGGGAGACCCAGTACTTC.

The CDR3, as DNA: TGTGCCAGCAGTTACTCCGGCAGGGGTACTTCACCCCTCCACTTT. This encodes CASSYSGRGTSPLHF. The chain couples TRBV6-5 to TRBJ1-6; tentatively, D is TRBD1 (6 bases). This CDR3 is 15 amino acids long. Germline V CDR1 and CDR2: MNHEY, SVGAGI. The V end was cut by 0 bases, the J end by 9 bases, with 12 bases between.

In DNA form, the CDR3 reads TGTGCCAGCTCACCAGCGGCAAACACTGAAGCTTTCTTT. It codes for CASSPAANTEAFF. This rearrangement joins TRBV18 to TRBJ1-1; D gene uncertain. The CDR3 contains 13 residues. The germline V and J ends were trimmed by 2 bases and 2 bases, with 6 bases remaining between them. The germline gives CDR1 KGHSH, CDR2 LQKENI.

The V call is TRBV13, the J call TRBJ2-5; 7 bases map to TRBD1. CDR1 and CDR2 from the germline V gene are PRHDT and FYEKMQ (reference sequence). Trimming cost V 5 bases and J 3 bases; bases outside gene matches: 6. The CDR3 spans 14 residues. The CDR3 loop reads CASSRRDSEETQYF. The CDR3, as DNA: TGTGCCAGCAGCCGACGGGACAGCGAAGAGACCCAGTACTTC. Full variable domain (rest looked up from reference TRBV13 and TRBJ2-5): AAGVIQSPRHLIKEKRETATLKCYPIPRHDTVYWYQQGPGQDPQFLISFYEKMQSDKGSIPDRFSAQQFSDYHSELNMSSLELGDSALYFCASSRRDSEETQYFGPGTRLLVL.

The V and J genes are TRBV6-1 and TRBJ1-1, with a weak D call TRBD1 (6 bases). CDR3 size: 13 residues. Trimming took 8 bases from V and 1 from J, leaving 11 bases between them. Germline CDR1 MNHNS, CDR2 SASEGT. CDR3 sequence: CASLLTGNTEAFF. In DNA form, the CDR3 reads TGTGCCAGCCTCCTGACAGGGAACACTGAAGCTTTCTTT.

This CDR3 is CASSAGTSGTGQQQYF. The CDR3 nucleotides read TGTGCCAGCAGCGCCGGGACTAGCGGGACCGGACAGCAACAGTATTTT. The chain joins TRBV9 to TRBJ2-3; the match to TRBD2 covers 13 bases. Germline lookup yields CDR1 SGDLS and CDR2 YYNGEE. The CDR3 is made up of 16 amino acids. The V gene end was trimmed by 3 bases and the J gene end by 12 bases; junction bases not matched to a gene: 13.

V usage is TRBV7-2 and J usage is TRBJ2-5, with TRBD2 identical over 11 bases. This CDR3 is 17 amino acids long. V was pared by 5 bases and J by 5 bases, with 13 bases of the junction left unmatched. Germline CDR1 SGHTA, CDR2 FQGNSA. The CDR3 DNA sequence: TGTGCCAGCAGCCTGGGACTCCTAGCGGGGGGACTTGAGACCCAGTACTTC. This encodes CASSLGLLAGGLETQYF.

The rearrangement links TRBV29-1 to TRBJ1-2, with 7 positions matching TRBD1. Germline trimming cut 3 bases from V and 7 bases from J; bases unmatched to any gene: 20. Per the germline V gene, CDR1 is SQVTM and CDR2 is ANQGSEA. The CDR3 loop spans 17 amino acids. The CDR3 DNA sequence: TGCAGCGTTGATGAAGACGACAGGGCCATGCGCCTAGGTGGCTACACCTTC. Amino acid sequence: CSVDEDDRAMRLGGYTF.

This clone was counted between two and nine times. This rearrangement joins TRBV9 to TRBJ2-3; no definite D call. The germline V gene has CDR1 SGDLS and CDR2 YYNGEE. This CDR3 contains 14 residues. Trimming removed 6 bases from V and 2 bases from J, with 13 bases in between. The DNA of the CDR3 is TGTGCCAGCATCGGTCCTCCAGTCACAGATACGCAGTATTTT. This gives the protein CASIGPPVTDTQYF.

The chain uses TRBV2 and TRBJ2-7; D uncertain. Germline CDR1 is SNHLY and CDR2 is FYNNEI. Deletions cut 10 bases from V and 5 bases from J, with 12 bases between. This CDR3 has 11 amino acids. The chain's CDR3 is CANSKVHEQYF. The DNA for the CDR3 is TGTGCCAACTCCAAGGTCCACGAGCAGTACTTC.

The genes are TRBV29-1 and TRBJ2-7; weak D call: TRBD2 (6 bases). There are 14 residues in the CDR3. The V gene's germline CDR1 is SQVTM and CDR2 ANQGSEA. Trimming cost V 5 bases and J 5 bases, with 19 bases left between them. Written as DNA, the CDR3 is TGCAGCGTTCTAAAGGAGGGATCTTGGGACGAGCAGTACTTC. As protein: CSVLKEGSWDEQYF.

This clone has at least ten counts. The V and J genes are TRBV9 and TRBJ2-1; TRBD2 agrees at 11 bases. Germline-derived CDR1 and CDR2 are SGDLS and YYNGEE. CDR3 length equals 16 residues. The J segment lost 7 bases and the V segment lost 2 bases, leaving 8 bases of the junction unmatched. The CDR3 spells CASSVVAGGPTNEQFF. DNA for the CDR3: TGTGCCAGCAGCGTCGTAGCGGGGGGGCCTACAAATGAGCAGTTCTTC. The variable domain in full, completed from reference TRBV9 and TRBJ2-1, reads DSGVTQTPKHLITATGQRVTLRCSPRSGDLSVYWYQQSLDQGLQFLIQYYNGEERAKGNILERFSAQQFPDLHSELNLSSLELGDSALYFCASSVVAGGPTNEQFFGPGTRLTVL.